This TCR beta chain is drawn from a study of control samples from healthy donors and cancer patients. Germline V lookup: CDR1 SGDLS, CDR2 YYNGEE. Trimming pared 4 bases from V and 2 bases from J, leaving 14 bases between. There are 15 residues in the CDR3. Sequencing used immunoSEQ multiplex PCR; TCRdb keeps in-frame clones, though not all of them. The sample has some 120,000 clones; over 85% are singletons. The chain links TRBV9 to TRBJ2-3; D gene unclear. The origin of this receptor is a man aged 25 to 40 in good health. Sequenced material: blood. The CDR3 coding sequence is TGTGCCAGCAGCTCCCCAATGGTAGACACAGATACGCAGTATTTT. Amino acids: CASSSPMVDTDTQYF.